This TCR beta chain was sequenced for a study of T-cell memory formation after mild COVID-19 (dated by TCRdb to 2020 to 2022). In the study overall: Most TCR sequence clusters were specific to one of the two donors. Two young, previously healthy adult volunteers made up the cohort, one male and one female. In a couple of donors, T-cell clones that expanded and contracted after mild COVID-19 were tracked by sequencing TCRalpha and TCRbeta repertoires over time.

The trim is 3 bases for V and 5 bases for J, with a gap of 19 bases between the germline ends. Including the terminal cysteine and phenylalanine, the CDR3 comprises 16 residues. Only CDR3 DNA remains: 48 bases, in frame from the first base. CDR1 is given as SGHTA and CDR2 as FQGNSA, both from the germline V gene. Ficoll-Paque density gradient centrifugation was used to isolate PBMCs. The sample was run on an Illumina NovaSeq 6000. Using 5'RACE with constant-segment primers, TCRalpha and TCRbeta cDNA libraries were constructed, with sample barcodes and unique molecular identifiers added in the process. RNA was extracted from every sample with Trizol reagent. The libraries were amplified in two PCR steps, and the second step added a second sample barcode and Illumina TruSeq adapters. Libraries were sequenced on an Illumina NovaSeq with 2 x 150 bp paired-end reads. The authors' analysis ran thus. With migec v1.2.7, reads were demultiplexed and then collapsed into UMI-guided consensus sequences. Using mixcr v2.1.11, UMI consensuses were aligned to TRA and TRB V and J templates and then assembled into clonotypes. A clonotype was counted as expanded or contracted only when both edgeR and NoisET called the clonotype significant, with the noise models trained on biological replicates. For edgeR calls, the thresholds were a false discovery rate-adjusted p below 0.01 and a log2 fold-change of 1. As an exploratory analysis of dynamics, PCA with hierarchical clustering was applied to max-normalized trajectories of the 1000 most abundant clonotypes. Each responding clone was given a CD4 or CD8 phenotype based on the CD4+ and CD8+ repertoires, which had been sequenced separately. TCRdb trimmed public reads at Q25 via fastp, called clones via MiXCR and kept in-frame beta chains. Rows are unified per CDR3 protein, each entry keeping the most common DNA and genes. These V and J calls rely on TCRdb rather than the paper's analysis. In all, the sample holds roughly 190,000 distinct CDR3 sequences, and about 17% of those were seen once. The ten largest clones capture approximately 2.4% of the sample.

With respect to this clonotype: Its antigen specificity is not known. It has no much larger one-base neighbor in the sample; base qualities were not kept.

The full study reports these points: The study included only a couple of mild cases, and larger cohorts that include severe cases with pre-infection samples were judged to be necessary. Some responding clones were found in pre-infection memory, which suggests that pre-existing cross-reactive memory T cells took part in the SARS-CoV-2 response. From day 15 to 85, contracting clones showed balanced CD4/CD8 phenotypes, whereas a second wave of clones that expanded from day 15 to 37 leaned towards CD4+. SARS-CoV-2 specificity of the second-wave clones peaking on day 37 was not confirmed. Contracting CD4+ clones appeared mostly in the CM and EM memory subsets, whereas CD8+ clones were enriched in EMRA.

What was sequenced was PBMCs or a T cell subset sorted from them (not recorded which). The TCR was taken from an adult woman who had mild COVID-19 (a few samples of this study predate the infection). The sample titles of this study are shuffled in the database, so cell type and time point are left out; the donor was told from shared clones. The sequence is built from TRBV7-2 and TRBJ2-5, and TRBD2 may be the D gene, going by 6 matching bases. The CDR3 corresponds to CASSFPTGGGGETQYF. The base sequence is TGTGCCAGCAGCTTCCCCACCGGGGGAGGAGGCGAGACCCAGTACTTC.